This TCR beta chain derives from a study of cytomegalovirus exposure and HLA in healthy donors. V was shortened by 0 bases and J by 2 bases, with 11 bases between the two germline ends. In germline, CDR1 is SGHRS, CDR2 YFSETQ. CDR3 length: 15 residues. Worth noting for this clone: What it recognizes is unknown.

Study-wide results and limits: Several V segments, TRBV6-2 and TRBV6-3 among them, could not be told apart and were dropped. The study had only CMV serostatus as immune exposure information.

Researchers ran the PCR with 60 Vbeta and 13 Jbeta primers. Libraries were prepared by immunoSEQ multiplex PCR; TCRdb keeps only in-frame clonotypes and omits some of them. Seen here are fewer than 200,000 clones, approximately 80% observed once, and the top ten hold 9.7%. Nominally healthy donors provided the samples, though records likely missed some immune exposures. The chain has TRBV5-1 and TRBJ1-2, with D unclear. Input material: PBMCs. The sequence derives from a man between 18 and 35 years old in good health and CMV-seropositive. In DNA form, the CDR3 reads TGCGCCAGCAGCTTGGGGGAGCTTAACAACTATGGCTACACCTTC. Residues: CASSLGELNNYGYTF.